This T cell receptor beta chain was sequenced in a study of blood T cells in healthy people across ages. V dropped 5 bases and J dropped 6; count of bases not matched to a gene: 7. Looked up from germline, CDR1 is DFQATT and CDR2 is SNEGSKA (reference sequence). The CDR3 is 15 residues long. A J-beta primer mix and a sample-barcoded 5' primer were used in a second PCR of roughly 7 to 12 cycles. TCRdb redid the calling of the 5' RACE reads with MiXCR, one entry per CDR3 protein. Of about 780,000 distinct CDR3 sequences listed, 35% to 60% are singletons. Sequenced: blood. The chain is built from TRBV20-1 and TRBJ2-3; 14 nucleotides line up with TRBD2. The TCR originated in a man older than 75 in good health. CDR3 DNA sequence: TGCAGTGCTCGCCGGACTAGCGGGGGGCGGGATACGCAGTATTTT. This encodes CSARRTSGGRDTQYF.